A selection of T cell receptor beta chains follows, all from one sample in a study of human T cells and chemical hapten exposure. From the RACE reads, TCRdb called clonotypes with MiXCR, one entry per CDR3 protein. The data hold approximately 97,000 distinct CDR3 sequences, with around 9% observed a single time. Material: whole blood. The receptors stem from a female donor in good health. Some clones in this sample may be carry-over from other donors' samples. CDR3s include the opening cysteine and the closing phenylalanine or tryptophan. D genes are given only for firm matches. Not all rows give a size; the values are once, few, many and, for expanded clones, a class.

>TRBV7-2|NA|many|TRBJ2-3
CASSPYTDTQYF
TGTGCCAGCAGCCCCTACACAGATACGCAGTATTTT
>TRBV10-2|NA|NA|TRBJ1-2
CASSGQSNYGYTF
TGCGCCAGCAGTGGCCAGTCTAACTATGGCTACACCTTC
>TRBV10-2|NA|few|TRBJ1-1
CASNGGRNTEAFF
TGCGCCAGCAATGGGGGGAGGAACACTGAAGCTTTCTTT
>TRBV2|NA|many|TRBJ1-4
CASSPGPRTGLFF
TGTGCCAGCAGTCCGGGACCCCGAACGGGACTGTTTTTT
>TRBV9|NA|NA|TRBJ2-1
CASSVDSPNEQFF
TGTGCCAGCAGCGTAGATTCGCCAAATGAGCAGTTCTTC
>TRBV4-3|NA|many|TRBJ2-1
CASSQDNSRVDEQFF
TGCGCCAGCAGCCAAGATAACTCCAGGGTTGATGAGCAGTTCTTC
>TRBV10-3|NA|NA|TRBJ1-2
CAISEGTSNYGYTF
TGTGCCATCAGTGAAGGAACGTCTAACTATGGCTACACCTTC
>TRBV20-1|TRBD2|NA|TRBJ2-6
CSASELAGGRVGSGANVLTF
TGCAGTGCTAGCGAACTAGCGGGAGGAAGGGTTGGATCTGGGGCCAACGTCCTGACTTTC
>TRBV6-1|NA|few|TRBJ1-1
CASSAQRLNTEAFF
TGTGCCAGCAGTGCCCAAAGACTGAACACTGAAGCTTTCTTT
>TRBV14|TRBD1|many|TRBJ2-1
CASSQADRGNYNEQFF
TGTGCCAGCAGCCAAGCTGACAGGGGAAACTACAATGAGCAGTTCTTC
>TRBV19|TRBD2|few|TRBJ2-7
CASSQLAENPYEQYF
TGTGCCAGTAGTCAACTAGCGGAGAATCCCTACGAGCAGTACTTC
>TRBV6-1|TRBD1|NA|TRBJ1-3
CASSESPGGIGNTIYF
TGTGCCAGCAGTGAATCGCCAGGGGGCATTGGAAACACCATATATTTT
>TRBV25-1|NA|few|TRBJ1-1
CASSPDEAGAFF
TGTGCCAGCTCCCCGGACGAGGCAGGGGCTTTCTTT
>TRBV20-1|NA|NA|TRBJ2-6
CSAGWEGVLTF
TGCAGTGCTGGCTGGGAAGGCGTCCTGACTTTC
>TRBV2|TRBD2|many|TRBJ2-5
CASSETSGTETQYF
TGTGCCAGCAGTGAAACGAGCGGGACTGAGACCCAGTACTTC
>TRBV7-8|TRBD1|NA|TRBJ1-1
CASSLTRDRVTEAFF
TGTGCCAGCAGCTTAACCCGGGACAGGGTCACTGAAGCTTTCTTT
>TRBV11-3|NA|few|TRBJ2-2
CASSSAEIGWTGELFF
TGTGCCAGCAGCTCTGCCGAGATAGGGTGGACCGGGGAGCTGTTTTTT
>TRBV7-2|NA|many|TRBJ1-1
CASSFQPNTEAFF
TGTGCCAGCAGTTTTCAGCCGAACACTGAAGCTTTCTTT
>TRBV6-2/TRBV6-3|NA|many|TRBJ2-2
CASSLSSGELFF
TGTGCCAGCAGTTTAAGTTCCGGGGAGCTGTTTTTT
>TRBV7-9|NA|few|TRBJ1-1
CASSLETRGQKAFF
TGTGCCAGCAGCTTGGAAACAAGGGGTCAGAAAGCTTTCTTT
>TRBV6-2/TRBV6-3|NA|few|TRBJ1-5
CASSYESHQPQHF
TGTGCCAGCAGTTACGAGAGTCATCAGCCCCAGCATTTT
>TRBV28|NA|NA|TRBJ1-5
CASSLPGANQPQHF
TGTGCCAGCAGTTTACCGGGGGCAAATCAGCCCCAGCATTTT
>TRBV15|TRBD1|NA|TRBJ1-1
CATSAAGTDLEAFF
TGTGCCACCAGCGCTGCGGGGACAGATCTTGAAGCTTTCTTT
>TRBV28|TRBD1|few|TRBJ2-5
CASTPPGQGEETQYF
TGTGCCAGCACACCCCCGGGACAGGGGGAAGAGACCCAGTACTTC
>TRBV7-8|NA|NA|TRBJ2-1
CASSLGGLTYNEQFF
TGTGCCAGCAGCTTAGGGGGCCTCACCTACAATGAGCAGTTCTTC
>TRBV6-2/TRBV6-3|NA|few|TRBJ2-1
CASSPSHREWFF
TGTGCCAGCAGCCCTAGCCACAGGGAGTGGTTCTTC
>TRBV20-1|TRBD1|many|TRBJ2-7
CSARDLGTGSSYEQYF
TGCAGTGCTAGAGATTTGGGGACAGGATCTTCCTACGAGCAGTACTTC
>TRBV6-5|NA|few|TRBJ2-3
CASVPGWASGTDTQYF
TGTGCCAGCGTTCCGGGGTGGGCTAGCGGCACAGATACGCAGTATTTT
>TRBV6-5|NA|few|TRBJ2-1
CASSSPRRSYNEQFF
TGTGCCAGCAGCTCTCCCCGTCGGTCCTACAATGAGCAGTTCTTC
>TRBV10-3|TRBD1|few|TRBJ2-3
CAISSGQVGADTQYF
TGTGCCATCAGCTCCGGACAGGTCGGTGCAGATACGCAGTATTTT
>TRBV7-6|TRBD2|few|TRBJ2-5
CASRGTSGIGVRETQYF
TGTGCCAGCAGGGGGACTAGCGGGATTGGGGTGAGAGAGACCCAGTACTTC
>TRBV10-3|NA|few|TRBJ2-2
CAISESEFSNTGELFF
TGTGCCATCAGTGAGTCGGAGTTTTCGAACACCGGGGAGCTGTTTTTT
>TRBV12-3/TRBV12-4|TRBD1|few|TRBJ2-6
CASIPQVGYLWDRKMTNVLTF
TGTGCCAGCATTCCACAAGTCGGTTATCTCTGGGACAGAAAGATGACCAACGTCCTGACTTTC
>TRBV6-6|NA|many|TRBJ2-7
CASSYVGRTSYEQYF
TGTGCCAGCAGTTACGTTGGACGTACCTCCTACGAGCAGTACTTC
>TRBV28|NA|few|TRBJ1-1
CASSRTVLNTEAFF
TGTGCCAGCAGCCGAACAGTTTTGAACACTGAAGCTTTCTTT
>TRBV27|NA|NA|TRBJ2-3
CASRAGGGGTDTQYF
TGTGCCAGCAGGGCAGGGGGTGGGGGGACAGATACGCAGTATTTT
>TRBV28|TRBD2|NA|TRBJ2-7
CASSPTSGGSYEQYF
TGTGCCAGCAGTCCCACTAGCGGGGGATCCTACGAGCAGTACTTC
>TRBV20-1|TRBD2|many|TRBJ2-1
CSARDLTSGRYNEQFF
TGCAGTGCTAGGGATTTGACTAGCGGGAGGTACAATGAGCAGTTCTTC
>TRBV12-3/TRBV12-4|NA|few|TRBJ2-1
CASINRRVNEQFF
TGTGCCAGCATTAACCGGCGGGTGAATGAGCAGTTCTTC
>TRBV28|TRBD1|few|TRBJ2-7
CASRETGGADEQYF
TGTGCCAGCAGGGAAACAGGGGGCGCTGACGAGCAGTACTTC